This TCR beta chain was identified in a study of T cells of healthy individuals. TCRdb passed the 5' RACE reads through MiXCR, listing each CDR3 protein once. The data contain about 40,000 distinct CDR3 sequences, approximately 4.5% of them singletons. The CDR3 is 15 amino acids. V shed 5 bases and J shed 0 bases, with 14 bases lying between them. Germline V lookup: CDR1 SGHAT, CDR2 FQNNGV. The rearrangement links TRBV11-2 to TRBJ2-7; D call uncertain. This clonotype originated in a human donor in good health. The CDR3 spells CASSQLQSSSYEQYF. CDR3 bases: TGTGCCAGCAGCCAGCTACAGAGTTCCTCCTACGAGCAGTACTTC.